This TCR beta chain is drawn from a study of OX40 agonist ivuxolimab in advanced cancers. CDR1 is SEHNR and CDR2 is FQNEAQ in the germline V gene (reference sequence). Deletions cut 1 base from V and 4 bases from J, with 10 bases between. CDR3 length equals 14 residues. Generated by immunoSEQ multiplex PCR, the TCRdb table keeps only in-frame clones and is missing some. The sample consists of 20,000 to 30,000 clones, over 80% of them appearing once. The source is an adult with an advanced solid tumor such as melanoma, head and neck, liver or kidney cancer. This chain joins TRBV7-9 and TRBJ1-1; D possibly corresponds to TRBD1 (5 bases). Sequenced here: CD4+ or CD8+ T cells sorted from blood, sampled in a trial of the OX40 agonist ivuxolimab. Written as DNA, the CDR3 is TGTGCCAGCAGCTTAGGTGGAGGGGCCACTGAAGCTTTCTTT. Amino acid sequence: CASSLGGGATEAFF.